The entry that follows covers one T cell receptor beta chain sequence. This entry belongs to a study of human T cells and chemical hapten exposure. Germline V lookup: CDR1 MNHNY, CDR2 SVGAGI (reference sequence). The CDR3 length is 14 residues. The ends lost 7 bases at V and 5 bases at J; junction bases unmatched: 8. Time point here: patch test 2, 6 weeks after DPC sensitization. Treatment denoted: therapeutic diphenylcyclopropenone sensitization with weekly scalp DPC. TCRdb reprocessed the RACE reads via MiXCR and lists one record per CDR3 protein. The sample records about 350,000 distinct CDR3 sequences, more than 5% being singletons.

The specimen comprised whole blood, sampled in connection with sensitization to the hapten diphenylcyclopropenone (DPC). The sequence was collected from a woman under 30 with alopecia areata. Some clones in this sample may be carry-over from other donors' samples. The rearrangement links TRBV6-6 to TRBJ2-1, with 7 bases identical to TRBD2. CDR3 bases: TGTGCCAGCACCCACTACGCGGGGGACAATGAGCAGTTCTTC. Amino acid sequence: CASTHYAGDNEQFF.